The T cell receptor (beta chain) under discussion was sequenced for a study of blood T cells in healthy people across ages. Study details: Capturing about one barcoded beta molecule per two T cells was achieved by template switching.

The CDR3 covers 15 residues. Trimming took off 7 bases at V and 11 bases at J, with 29 bases between the two ends. CDR1 is SQVTM and CDR2 is ANQGSEA in the germline V gene. This clonotype was seen once. Then a second PCR, running roughly 6 to 12 cycles, was carried out with a sample-barcoded 5' primer and a J-beta primer mix. TCRdb analysed the 5' RACE reads with MiXCR anew, one entry per CDR3 protein. The table has some 1,000,000 distinct CDR3 sequences, approximately 26% seen once. Another study also made use of these data, one on T cells of mothers and their children. That source reports: Healthy Caucasian mothers, three in number, and their six children were the donors. The authors identified no persistent microchimeric T cell clones.

Input material: blood. V gene TRBV29-1 combines with J gene TRBJ2-5, with D perhaps matching TRBD2 (5 bases). This receptor was taken from a girl aged 2 to 9 in good health. This CDR3 reads CSATQPGSFSYEQYF. CDR3 sequence (DNA): TGCAGCGCCACCCAACCGGGATCCTTTTCCTACGAACAGTACTTC.